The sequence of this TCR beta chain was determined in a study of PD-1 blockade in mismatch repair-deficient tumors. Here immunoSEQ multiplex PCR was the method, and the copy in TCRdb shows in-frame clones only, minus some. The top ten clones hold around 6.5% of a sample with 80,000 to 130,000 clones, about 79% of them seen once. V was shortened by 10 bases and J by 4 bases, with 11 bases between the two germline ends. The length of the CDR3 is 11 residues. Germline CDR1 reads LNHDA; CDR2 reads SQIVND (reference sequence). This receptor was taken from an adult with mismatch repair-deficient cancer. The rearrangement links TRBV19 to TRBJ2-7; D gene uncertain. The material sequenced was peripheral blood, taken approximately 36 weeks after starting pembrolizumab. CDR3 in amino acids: CATLDRYEQYF. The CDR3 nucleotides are TGTGCCACTCTGGACCGATACGAGCAGTACTTC.